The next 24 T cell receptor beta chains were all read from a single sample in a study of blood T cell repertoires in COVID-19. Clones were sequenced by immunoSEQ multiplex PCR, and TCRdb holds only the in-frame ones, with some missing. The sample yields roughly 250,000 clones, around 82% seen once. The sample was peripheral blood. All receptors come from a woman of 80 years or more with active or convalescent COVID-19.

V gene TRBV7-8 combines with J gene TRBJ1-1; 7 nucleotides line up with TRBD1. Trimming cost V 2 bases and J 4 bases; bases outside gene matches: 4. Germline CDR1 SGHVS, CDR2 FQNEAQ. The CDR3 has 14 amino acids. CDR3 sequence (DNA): TGTGCCAGCAGCTTACCATGGGACAGCACTGAAGCTTTCTTT. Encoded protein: CASSLPWDSTEAFF. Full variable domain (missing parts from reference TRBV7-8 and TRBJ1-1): GAGVSQSPRYKVAKRGQDVALRCDPISGHVSLFWYQQALGQGPEFLTYFQNEAQLDKSGLPSDRFFAERPEGSVSTLKIQRTQQEDSAVYLCASSLPWDSTEAFFGQGTRLTVV.

The CDR3 DNA reads as TGTGCCACCAGCATACCCCACAGGGTTGAAGCTTTCTTT. Its translation: CATSIPHRVEAFF. The rearrangement uses TRBV15 and TRBJ1-1, with D perhaps TRBD1 (6 bases). CDR1 and CDR2 (germline): LNHNV, YYDKDF (reference sequence). Trimming cost V 4 bases and J 7 bases, with 13 bases left between them. This CDR3 is 13 amino acids long.

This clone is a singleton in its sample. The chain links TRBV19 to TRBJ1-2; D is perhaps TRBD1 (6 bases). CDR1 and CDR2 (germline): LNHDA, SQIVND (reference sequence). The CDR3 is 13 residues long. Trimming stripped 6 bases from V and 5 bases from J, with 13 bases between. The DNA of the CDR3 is TGTGCCAGTAGCCCTCCAGGGGTTTATGGCTACACCTTC. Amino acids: CASSPPGVYGYTF.

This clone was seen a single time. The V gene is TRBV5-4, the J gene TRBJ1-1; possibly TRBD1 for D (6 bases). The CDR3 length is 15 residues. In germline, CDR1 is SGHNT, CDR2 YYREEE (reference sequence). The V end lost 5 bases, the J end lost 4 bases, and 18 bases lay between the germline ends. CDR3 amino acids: CASRTVLGAGTEAFF. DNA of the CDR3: TGTGCCAGCAGGACGGTTTTGGGGGCGGGCACTGAAGCTTTCTTT.

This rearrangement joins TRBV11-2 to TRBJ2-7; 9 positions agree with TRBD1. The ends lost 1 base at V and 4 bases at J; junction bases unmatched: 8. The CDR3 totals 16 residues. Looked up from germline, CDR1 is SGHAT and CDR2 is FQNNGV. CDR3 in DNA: TGTGCCAGCAGCTTAGCCCGCGGGACAGGGATGTACGAGCAGTACTTC. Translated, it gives CASSLARGTGMYEQYF.

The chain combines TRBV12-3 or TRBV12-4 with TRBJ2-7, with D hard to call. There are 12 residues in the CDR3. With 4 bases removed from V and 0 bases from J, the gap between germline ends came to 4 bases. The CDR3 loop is CASSSSSYEQYF. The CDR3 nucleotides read TGTGCCAGCAGTTCGAGCTCCTACGAGCAGTACTTC.

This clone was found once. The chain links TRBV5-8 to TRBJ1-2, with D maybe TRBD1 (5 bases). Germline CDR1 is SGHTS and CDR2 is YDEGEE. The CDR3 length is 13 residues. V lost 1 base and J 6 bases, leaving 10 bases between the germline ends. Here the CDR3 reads CASSLIGGDGYTF. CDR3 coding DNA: TGTGCCAGCAGCTTGATAGGAGGGGATGGCTACACCTTC.

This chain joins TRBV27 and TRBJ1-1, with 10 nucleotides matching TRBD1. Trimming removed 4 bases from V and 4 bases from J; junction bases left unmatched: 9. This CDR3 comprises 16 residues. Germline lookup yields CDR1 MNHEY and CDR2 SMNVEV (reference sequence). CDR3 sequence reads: CASSSRTGGVSTEAFF. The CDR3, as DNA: TGTGCCAGCAGTTCCCGGACAGGGGGAGTGAGCACTGAAGCTTTCTTT.

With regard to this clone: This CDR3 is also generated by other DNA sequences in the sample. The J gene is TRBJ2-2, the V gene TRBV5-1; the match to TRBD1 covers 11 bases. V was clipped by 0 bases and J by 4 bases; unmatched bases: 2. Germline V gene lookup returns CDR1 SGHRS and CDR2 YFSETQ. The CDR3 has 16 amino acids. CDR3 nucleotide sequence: TGCGCCAGCAGCTTGGCAGGGACAGGGGGCACCGGGGAGCTGTTTTTT. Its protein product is CASSLAGTGGTGELFF.

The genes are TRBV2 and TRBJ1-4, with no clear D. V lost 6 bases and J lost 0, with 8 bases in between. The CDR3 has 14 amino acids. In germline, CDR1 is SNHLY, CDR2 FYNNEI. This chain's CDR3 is CASSPTTTNEKLFF. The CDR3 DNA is TGTGCCAGCAGCCCTACTACAACTAATGAAAAACTGTTTTTT.

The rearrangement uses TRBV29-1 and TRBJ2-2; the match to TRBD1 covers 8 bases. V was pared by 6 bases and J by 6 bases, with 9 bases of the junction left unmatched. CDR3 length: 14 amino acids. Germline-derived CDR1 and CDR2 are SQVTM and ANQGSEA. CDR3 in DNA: TGCAGCGTAGGAGTGACAGGGGTTTCCGGGGAGCTGTTTTTT. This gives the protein CSVGVTGVSGELFF.

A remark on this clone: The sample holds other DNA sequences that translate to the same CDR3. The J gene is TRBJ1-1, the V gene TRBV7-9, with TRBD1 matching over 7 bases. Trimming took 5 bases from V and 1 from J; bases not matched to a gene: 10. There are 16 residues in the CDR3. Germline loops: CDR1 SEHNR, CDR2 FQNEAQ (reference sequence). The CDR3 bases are TGTGCCAGCAGCCCAGAATTTTGGGACAGGAACACTGAAGCTTTCTTT. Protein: CASSPEFWDRNTEAFF.

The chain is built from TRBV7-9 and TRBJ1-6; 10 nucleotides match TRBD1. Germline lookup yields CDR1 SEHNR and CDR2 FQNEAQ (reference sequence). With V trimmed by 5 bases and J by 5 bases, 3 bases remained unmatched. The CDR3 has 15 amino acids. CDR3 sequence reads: CASSTGQGNNSPLHF. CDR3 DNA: TGTGCCAGCAGCACGGGACAGGGGAATAATTCACCCCTCCACTTT.

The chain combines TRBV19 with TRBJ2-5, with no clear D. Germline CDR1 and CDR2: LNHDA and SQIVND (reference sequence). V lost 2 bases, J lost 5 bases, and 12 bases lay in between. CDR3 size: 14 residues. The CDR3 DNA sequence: TGTGCCAGTAGTATACATAGAGGAGTTGAGACCCAGTACTTC. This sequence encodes CASSIHRGVETQYF.

The CDR3 spells CASSLGQGISYTF. The CDR3 region has the DNA TGTGCCAGCAGCTTAGGACAGGGCATAAGCTACACCTTC. The chain combines TRBV13 with TRBJ1-2; maybe TRBD1 (6 bases). There are 13 residues in the CDR3. Germline CDR1 and CDR2: PRHDT and FYEKMQ (reference sequence). V lost 0 bases to trimming and J lost 9 bases, with 11 bases between them.

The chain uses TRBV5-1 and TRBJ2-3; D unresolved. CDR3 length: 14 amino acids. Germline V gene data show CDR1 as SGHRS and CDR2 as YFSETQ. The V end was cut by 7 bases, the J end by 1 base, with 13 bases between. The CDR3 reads CASSPGLGTDTQYF. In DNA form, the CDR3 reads TGCGCCAGCTCCCCGGGTTTGGGCACAGATACGCAGTATTTT.

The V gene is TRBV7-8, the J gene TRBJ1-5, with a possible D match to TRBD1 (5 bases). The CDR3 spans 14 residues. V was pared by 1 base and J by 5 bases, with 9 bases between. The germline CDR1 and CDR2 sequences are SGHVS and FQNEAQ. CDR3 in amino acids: CASSLGGEHQPQHF. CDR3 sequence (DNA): TGTGCCAGCAGCTTAGGGGGGGAACATCAGCCCCAGCATTTT.

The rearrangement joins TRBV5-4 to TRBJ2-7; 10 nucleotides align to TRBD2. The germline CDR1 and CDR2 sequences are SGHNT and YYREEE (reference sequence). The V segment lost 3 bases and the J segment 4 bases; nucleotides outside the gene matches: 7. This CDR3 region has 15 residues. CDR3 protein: CASSSPGLAEYEQYF. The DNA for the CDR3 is TGTGCCAGCAGCTCCCCTGGACTAGCGGAATACGAGCAGTACTTC. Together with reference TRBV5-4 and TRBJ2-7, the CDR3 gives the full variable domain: ETGVTQSPTHLIKTRGQQVTLRCSSQSGHNTVSWYQQALGQGPQFIFQYYREEENGRGNFPPRFSGLQFPNYSSELNVNALELDDSALYLCASSSPGLAEYEQYFGPGTRLTVT.

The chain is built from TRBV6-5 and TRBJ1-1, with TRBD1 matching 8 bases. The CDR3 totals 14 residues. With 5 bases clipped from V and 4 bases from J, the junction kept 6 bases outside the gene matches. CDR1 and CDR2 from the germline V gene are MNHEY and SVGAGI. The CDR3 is CASSLVGQGTEAFF. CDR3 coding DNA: TGTGCCAGCAGTCTTGTAGGACAGGGCACTGAAGCTTTCTTT.

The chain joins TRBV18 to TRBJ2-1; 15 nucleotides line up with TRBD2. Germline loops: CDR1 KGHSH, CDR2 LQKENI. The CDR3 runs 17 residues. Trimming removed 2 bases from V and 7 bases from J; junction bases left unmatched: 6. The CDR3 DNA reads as TGTGCCAGCTCACCAGGGACTAGCGGGAGGAGCGGGAATGAGCAGTTCTTC. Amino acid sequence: CASSPGTSGRSGNEQFF.

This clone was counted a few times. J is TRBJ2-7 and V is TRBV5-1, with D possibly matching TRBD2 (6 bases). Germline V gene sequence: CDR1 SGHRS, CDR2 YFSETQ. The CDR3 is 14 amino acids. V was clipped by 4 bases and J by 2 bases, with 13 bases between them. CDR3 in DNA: TGCGCCAGCAGCGCGGACTACTCAGCCTACGAGCAGTACTTC. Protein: CASSADYSAYEQYF.

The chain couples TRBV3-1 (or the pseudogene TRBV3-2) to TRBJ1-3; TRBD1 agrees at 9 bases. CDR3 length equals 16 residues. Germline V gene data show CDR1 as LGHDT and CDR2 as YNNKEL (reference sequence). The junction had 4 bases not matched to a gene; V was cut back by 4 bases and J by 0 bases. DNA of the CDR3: TGTGCCAGCAGCCCCGGGACAGGGAGCTCTGGAAACACCATATATTTT. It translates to CASSPGTGSSGNTIYF.

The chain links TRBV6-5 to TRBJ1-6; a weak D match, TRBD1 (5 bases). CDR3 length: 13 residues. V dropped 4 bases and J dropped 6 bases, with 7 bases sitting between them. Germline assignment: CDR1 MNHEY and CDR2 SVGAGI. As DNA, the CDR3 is TGTGCCAGCAGTTCTGACAGTAATTCACCCCTCCACTTT. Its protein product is CASSSDSNSPLHF.

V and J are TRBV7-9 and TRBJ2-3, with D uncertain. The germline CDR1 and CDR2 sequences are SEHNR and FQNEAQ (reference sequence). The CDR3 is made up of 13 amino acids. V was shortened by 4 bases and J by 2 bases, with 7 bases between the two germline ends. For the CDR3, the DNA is TGTGCCAGCAGCTCATTTCCCACAGATACGCAGTATTTT. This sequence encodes CASSSFPTDTQYF.